This is a list of T cell receptor beta chains from one sample in a study of cytomegalovirus exposure and HLA in healthy donors. Only in-frame clones appear in the TCRdb table, and some are missing; sequencing was by immunoSEQ multiplex PCR. Of tens of thousands of clones in the sample, around 97% were seen once. Source material: PBMCs. The receptor set was obtained from a young woman in good health and CMV-seropositive. Both conserved end residues are part of each CDR3. The D gene is left open where the match is weak. Rows give clone size only sometimes, using once, few, many, or a class for an expanded clone.

V	size	J	D	DNA	CDR3
TRBV27	.	TRBJ1-1	.	TGTGCCAGCAGTTTGGCGGGGGCTTCTACTGAAGCTTTCTTT	CASSLAGASTEAFF
TRBV9	.	TRBJ2-3	.	TGTGCCAGCAGCGTGGAGACAGGGAGGGATACGCAGTATTTT	CASSVETGRDTQYF
TRBV6-4	once	TRBJ2-1	TRBD2	TGTGCCAGCAGTGACTCGAGGGAGGGGCCCCACAATGAGCAGTTCTTC	CASSDSREGPHNEQFF
TRBV7-9	.	TRBJ2-5	TRBD1	TGTGCCAGCAGCTTTTCGACAGGGAAGGAAGAGACCCAGTACTTC	CASSFSTGKEETQYF
TRBV10-3	.	TRBJ2-1	.	.	CAINKGVVGPGDNEQFF
TRBV29-1	.	TRBJ2-7	.	TGCAGCGTTGTGTCAGGCCTCCCCTACGAGCAGTACTTC	CSVVSGLPYEQYF
TRBV27	.	TRBJ1-2	TRBD1	TGTGCCAGCAGTTTTACAGGGACAGTCGGCTACACCTTC	CASSFTGTVGYTF
TRBV29-1	.	TRBJ2-2	.	TGCAGCGTTCCCGACACCCGTACCGCAACCGGGGAGCTGTTTTTT	CSVPDTRTATGELFF
TRBV4-1	once	TRBJ2-4	.	TGCGCCAGCAGCCATCCCTTTCTAGCAGGCAAAAACATTCAGTACTTC	CASSHPFLAGKNIQYF
TRBV5-6	.	TRBJ2-3	TRBD2	TGTGCCAGCAGCTTGGAGGCGGGAGGGAGCACAGATACGCAGTATTTT	CASSLEAGGSTDTQYF